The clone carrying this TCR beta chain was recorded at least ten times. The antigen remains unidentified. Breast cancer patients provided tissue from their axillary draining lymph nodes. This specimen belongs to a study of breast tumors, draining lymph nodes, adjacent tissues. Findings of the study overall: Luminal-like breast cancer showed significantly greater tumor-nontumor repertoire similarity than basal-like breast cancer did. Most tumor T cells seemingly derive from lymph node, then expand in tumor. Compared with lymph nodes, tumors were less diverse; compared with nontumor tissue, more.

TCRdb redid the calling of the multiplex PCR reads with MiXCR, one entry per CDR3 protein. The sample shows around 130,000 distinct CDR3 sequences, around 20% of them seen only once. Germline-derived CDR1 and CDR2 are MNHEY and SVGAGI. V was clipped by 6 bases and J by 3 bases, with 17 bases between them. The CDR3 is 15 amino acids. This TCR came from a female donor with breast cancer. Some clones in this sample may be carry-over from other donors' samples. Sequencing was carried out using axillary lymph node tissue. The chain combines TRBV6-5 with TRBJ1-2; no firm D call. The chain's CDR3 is CASRTRPANDYGYTF. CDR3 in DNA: TGTGCCAGCAGGACCAGACCGGCAAACGACTATGGCTACACCTTC.